This TCR beta chain was sequenced in a study of cytomegalovirus exposure and HLA in healthy donors. For the study at large: The Caucasian-associated ancestry cluster contained 81% of the 398 genotyped donors. Study-level findings and limits: CMV antigen specificity was confirmed in vitro for three CMV-associated chains. Using a false discovery rate of 0.05, a later analysis showed that 16,951 TCR beta sequences were associated with HLA alleles.

On this clone: What it binds is not known.

This CDR3 spans 15 amino acids. The germline V and J ends were trimmed by 3 bases and 1 base, with 13 bases remaining between them. Germline lookup yields CDR1 LNHNV and CDR2 YYDKDF (reference sequence). PCR employed 60 Vbeta and 13 Jbeta primers. Using immunoSEQ multiplex PCR, the repertoire was profiled, and TCRdb retains in-frame clones only, with some absent. The sample holds about 130,000 clones, 81% seen once. What was sequenced was PBMCs. The genes are TRBV15 and TRBJ2-7; maybe TRBD1 (5 bases). The receptor was isolated from a man younger than 35 in good health and CMV-seronegative. The CDR3 loop is CATSRVGAASYEQYF. DNA for the CDR3: TGTGCCACCAGCAGGGTTGGGGCGGCTTCCTACGAGCAGTACTTC.